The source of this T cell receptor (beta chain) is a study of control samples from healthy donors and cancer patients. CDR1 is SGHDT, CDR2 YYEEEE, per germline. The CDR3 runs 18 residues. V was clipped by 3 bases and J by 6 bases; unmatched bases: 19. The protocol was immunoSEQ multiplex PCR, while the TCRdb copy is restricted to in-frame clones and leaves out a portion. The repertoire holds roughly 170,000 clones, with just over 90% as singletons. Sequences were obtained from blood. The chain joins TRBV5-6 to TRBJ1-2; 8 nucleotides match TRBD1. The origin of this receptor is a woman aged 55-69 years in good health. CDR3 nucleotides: TGTGCCAGCAGCTCAAAAACGGGACAGGTTGCGGGGTTTCATGGCTACACCTTC. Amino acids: CASSSKTGQVAGFHGYTF.